The 15 T cell receptor beta chains given below trace back to one sample, sequenced in a study of spatial heterogeneity in lung cancer. Each CDR3 protein gets one entry after TCRdb re-called the 5' RACE reads with MiXCR. The sample carries some 110,000 distinct CDR3 sequences, 12% recorded once. Regarding time point: blood at routine non-recurrence follow-up after resection. Extraction of whole RNA from tumor, nontumor lung or frozen PBMC preceded unsorted sequencing. The sample in question was PBMCs, obtained at follow-up. The receptor set was obtained from a male donor with early-stage non-small cell lung cancer.

The J gene is TRBJ2-1, the V gene TRBV7-2; TRBD2 agrees at 10 bases. Germline V gives CDR1 SGHTA, CDR2 FQGNSA. The CDR3 runs 18 residues. V trimming: 5 bases; J trimming: 7 bases; junction bases outside the gene matches: 17. CDR3 coding DNA: TGTGCCAGCAGCCGATCCTTGTCGTTACTAGCGGGGAGGAATGAGCAGTTCTTC. Protein sequence: CASSRSLSLLAGRNEQFF. Drawing the rest from reference TRBV7-2 and TRBJ2-1, the complete variable domain is GAGVSQSPSNKVTEKGKDVELRCDPISGHTALYWYRQSLGQGLEFLIYFQGNSAPDKSGLPSDRFSAERTGGSVSTLTIQRTQQEDSAVYLCASSRSLSLLAGRNEQFFGPGTRLTVL.

The sample holds a few counts of this clonotype. The chain's CDR3 is CASSLGGTDTQYF. The CDR3 DNA reads as TGTGCCAGCAGCTTGGGCGGCACAGATACGCAGTATTTT. The chain has TRBV7-2 and TRBJ2-3; D is unresolved. CDR3 length: 13 amino acids. Trimming pared 3 bases from V and 1 base from J, leaving 5 bases between. The germline gives CDR1 SGHTA, CDR2 FQGNSA.

The CDR3 protein is CARKGRGGGEEAFF. The CDR3 nucleotides read TGTGCCAGGAAAGGCAGGGGCGGCGGAGAGGAAGCTTTCTTT. The rearrangement links TRBV21-1 to TRBJ1-1; the DNA was not compared with TRBD1, the D call given in the table. TRBV21-1 is assigned pseudogene status. The CDR3 has 14 residues.

There are many counts of this clonotype. The chain is built from TRBV29-1 and TRBJ2-1, with D perhaps assigned TRBD1 or TRBD2 (6 bases each). Trimming pared 0 bases from V and 7 bases from J, leaving 13 bases between. This CDR3 region has 14 residues. The germline CDR1 and CDR2 sequences are SQVTM and ANQGSEA. Here the CDR3 DNA reads TGCAGCGTTGAAGAGTCGGACAGCGGGAATGAGCAGTTCTTC. This codes for CSVEESDSGNEQFF.

The sample holds many counts of this clonotype. The V gene is TRBV3-1, the J gene TRBJ2-1; 12 nucleotides line up with TRBD2. V dropped 4 bases and J dropped 4; count of bases not matched to a gene: 5. From germline, CDR1 is LGHDT and CDR2 YNNKEL (reference sequence). This CDR3 is 16 amino acids long. The CDR3, as DNA: TGTGCCAGCAGCCGCCTAGCGGGGGGGCAATACAATGAGCAGTTCTTC. This codes for CASSRLAGGQYNEQFF.

The chain combines TRBV28 with TRBJ2-5; the D gene could be TRBD1 or TRBD2 (5 bases each). V lost 8 bases, J lost 4 bases, and 17 bases lay in between. The CDR3 is made up of 14 amino acids. Germline lookup yields CDR1 MDHEN and CDR2 SYDVKM. The CDR3 here is CASSTPYGAETQYF. CDR3 nucleotides: TGTGCCAGCTCGACTCCTTACGGGGCAGAGACCCAGTACTTC.

The J gene is TRBJ1-2, the V gene TRBV5-1; TRBD1 aligns across 9 bases. The CDR3 is 14 amino acids. Per the germline V gene, CDR1 is SGHRS and CDR2 is YFSETQ. V gave up 4 bases and J gave up 4 bases; unmatched junction bases: 5. The CDR3 region is CASSPGQGPYGYTF. In nucleotides, the CDR3 is TGCGCCAGCAGCCCAGGACAGGGGCCCTATGGCTACACCTTC.

This clonotype came up many times. V gene TRBV15 combines with J gene TRBJ2-2; the D gene is possibly TRBD1 (5 bases). Germline lookup yields CDR1 LNHNV and CDR2 YYDKDF (reference sequence). The CDR3 covers 17 residues. The V end lost 0 bases, the J end lost 6 bases, and 17 bases lay between the germline ends. DNA for the CDR3: TGTGCCACCAGCAGAGATCGTTTTGGCAGGGTCGCCGGGGAGCTGTTTTTT. The encoded protein is CATSRDRFGRVAGELFF.

This clonotype showed up just a few times. Written as DNA, the CDR3 is TGCGCCAGCAGTGAGTCAGGGGGGATCTCCTCCTACGAGCAGTACTTC. Amino acids: CASSESGGISSYEQYF. The V call is TRBV10-1, the J call TRBJ2-7; possibly TRBD1 or TRBD2 for D (6 bases each). V was cut by 0 bases and J by 0 bases, with 12 bases left in between. The CDR3 spans 16 residues. The germline V gene encodes CDR1 WNHNN and CDR2 SYGVQD (reference sequence).

This chain uses TRBV9 with TRBJ1-5; 12 bases line up with TRBD1. This CDR3 has 18 residues. After removal of 3 bases from V and 1 base from J, the junction contained 8 bases not matched to a gene. In germline, CDR1 is SGDLS, CDR2 YYNGEE. The CDR3 nucleotides read TGTGCCAGCAGCGATGGGACAGGGGGCGTGGGCAGCAATCAGCCCCAGCATTTT. Translated, it gives CASSDGTGGVGSNQPQHF.

There are a few counts of this clonotype. The genes are TRBV28 and TRBJ2-7, with D possibly TRBD2 on 6 matching bases. V shed 3 bases and J shed 0 bases, with 12 bases lying between them. The CDR3 totals 15 residues. CDR1 and CDR2 (germline): MDHEN, SYDVKM. CDR3 sequence (DNA): TGTGCCAGCAGTTTGATTATGGGGGGCTCCTACGAGCAGTACTTC. Translated: CASSLIMGGSYEQYF.

This clonotype was detected ten times or more. V gene TRBV10-3 combines with J gene TRBJ1-1; 8 bases align to TRBD1. The V and J ends lost 6 bases and 11 bases, in that order; junction bases with no gene match: 14. Germline V CDR1 and CDR2: ENHRY, SYGVKD. The CDR3 spans 14 residues. CDR3 sequence: CAIRDGQGSILAFF. In DNA, the CDR3 is TGTGCCATCAGGGACGGACAGGGCTCGATTCTGGCTTTCTTT.

V usage is TRBV28 and J usage is TRBJ2-5; tentative D call: TRBD1 (6 bases). The length of the CDR3 is 13 residues. Germline V gene data show CDR1 as MDHEN and CDR2 as SYDVKM. V gave up 5 bases and J gave up 5 bases, with 12 bases separating them. CDR3 region: CASSPGEVETQYF. The CDR3 region has the DNA TGTGCCAGCAGTCCAGGGGAAGTGGAGACCCAGTACTTC. The full variable domain, in which reference TRBV28 and TRBJ2-5 provide the parts outside the CDR3, is DVKVTQSSRYLVKRTGEKVFLECVQDMDHENMFWYRQDPGLGLRLIYFSYDVKMKEKGDIPEGYSVSREKKERFSLILESASTNQTSMYLCASSPGEVETQYFGPGTRLLVL.

This clonotype was seen at least ten times. The chain combines TRBV12-3 or TRBV12-4 with TRBJ1-1; 7 bases map to TRBD1. The CDR3 sequence is 13 residues long. The J segment lost 4 bases and the V segment lost 4 bases, leaving 3 bases of the junction unmatched. The CDR3 loop is CASSSRGFTEAFF. The CDR3 DNA follows: TGTGCCAGCAGTTCCAGGGGGTTCACTGAAGCTTTCTTT.

This clonotype was counted at least ten times. The J gene is TRBJ2-3, the V gene TRBV5-5, with 10 bases identical to TRBD2. Germline trimming cut 5 bases from V and 1 base from J; bases unmatched to any gene: 7. Germline-derived CDR1 and CDR2 are SGHKS and YYEKEE (reference sequence). The length of the CDR3 is 16 residues. This CDR3 is CASSQGGLAGTDTQYF. The CDR3, as DNA: TGTGCCAGCAGTCAGGGCGGACTAGCGGGCACAGATACGCAGTATTTT.